The clone carrying this T cell receptor (beta chain) was recorded only once. This sample was included in a study of shared clonotypes between healthy human individuals. Germline assignment: CDR1 SGHTA and CDR2 FQGNSA. The V and J ends lost 7 bases and 6 bases, in that order; junction bases with no gene match: 11. CDR3 length: 15 residues. Only in-frame clones appear in the TCRdb table, and some are missing; sequencing was by immunoSEQ multiplex PCR. The sample records about 2.3 million clones, 80% to 95% being singletons. Sequences were obtained from naive CD4+ T cells from PBMCs. Described subset: CD45RA+ positively selected. The V gene is TRBV7-2, the J gene TRBJ2-7; 11 positions match TRBD2. The receptor was isolated from a man between 18 and 35 years old in good health. Some clones in this sample may be carry-over from other donors' samples. CDR3 nucleotides: TGTGCCAGCACCATATTAGCGGGAGGGCCCTCCGAGCAGTACTTC. It encodes CASTILAGGPSEQYF. Based on the CDR3 plus reference TRBV7-2 and TRBJ2-7, the full variable domain is GAGVSQSPSNKVTEKGKDVELRCDPISGHTALYWYRQSLGQGLEFLIYFQGNSAPDKSGLPSDRFSAERTGGSVSTLTIQRTQQEDSAVYLCASTILAGGPSEQYFGPGTRLTVT.